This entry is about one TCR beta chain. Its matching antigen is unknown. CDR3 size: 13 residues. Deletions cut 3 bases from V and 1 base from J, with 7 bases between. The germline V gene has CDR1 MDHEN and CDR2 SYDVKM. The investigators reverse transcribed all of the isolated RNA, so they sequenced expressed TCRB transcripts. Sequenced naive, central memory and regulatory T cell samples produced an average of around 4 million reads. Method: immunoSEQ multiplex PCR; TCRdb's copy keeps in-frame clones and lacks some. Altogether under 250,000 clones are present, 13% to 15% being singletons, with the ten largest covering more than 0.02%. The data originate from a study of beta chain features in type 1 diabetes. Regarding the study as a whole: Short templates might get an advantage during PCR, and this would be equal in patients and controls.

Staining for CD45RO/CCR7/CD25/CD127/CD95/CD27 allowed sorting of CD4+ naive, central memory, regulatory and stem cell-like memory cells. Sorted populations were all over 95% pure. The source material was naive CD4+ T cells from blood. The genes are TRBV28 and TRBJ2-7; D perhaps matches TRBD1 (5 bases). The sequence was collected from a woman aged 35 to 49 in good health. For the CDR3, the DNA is TGTGCCAGCAGTTTCGACAGTTCCTACGAGCAGTACTTC. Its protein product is CASSFDSSYEQYF.